Given below is one T cell receptor beta chain in context. As yet, its antigen is unknown. Trimming stripped 8 bases from V and 5 bases from J, with 10 bases between. There are 12 residues in the CDR3. Germline V gives CDR1 MNHNS, CDR2 SASEGT. TCRdb re-analysed the reads in MiXCR, keeping a single row per CDR3 protein. The data hold under 850,000 distinct CDR3 sequences, with roughly 33% observed a single time. This record comes from a study of T cell repertoires in cytomegalovirus infection. The sequence was collected from a human donor in good health (CMV status not recorded). Some clones in this sample may be carry-over from other donors' samples. J is TRBJ1-5 and V is TRBV6-1; maybe TRBD1 (5 bases). Source: cultured PBMCs, taken from culture after CMV antigen stimulation. The CDR3 loop is CASQGLYQPQHF. As DNA, the CDR3 is TGTGCCAGCCAGGGTTTGTATCAGCCCCAGCATTTT.